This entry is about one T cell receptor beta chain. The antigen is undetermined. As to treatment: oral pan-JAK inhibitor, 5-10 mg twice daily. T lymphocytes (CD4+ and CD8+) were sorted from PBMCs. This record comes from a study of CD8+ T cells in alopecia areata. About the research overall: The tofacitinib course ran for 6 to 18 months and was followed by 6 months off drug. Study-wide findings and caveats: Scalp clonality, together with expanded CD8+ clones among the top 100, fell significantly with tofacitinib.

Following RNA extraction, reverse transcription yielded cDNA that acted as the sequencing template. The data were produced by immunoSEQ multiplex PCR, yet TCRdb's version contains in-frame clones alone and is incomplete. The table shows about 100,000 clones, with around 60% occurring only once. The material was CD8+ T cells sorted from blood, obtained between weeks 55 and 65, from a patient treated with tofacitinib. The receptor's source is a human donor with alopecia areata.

In DNA form, the CDR3 reads TGTGCCAGCAGCTTGGCTGTATCTGGAAACACCATATATTTT. Its translation: CASSLAVSGNTIYF. The chain employs TRBV5-6 and TRBJ1-3; D gene uncertain. The V end lost 0 bases, the J end lost 1 base, and 5 bases lay between the germline ends. CDR1 is SGHDT and CDR2 is YYEEEE in the germline V gene. CDR3 length equals 14 residues.